Following are 7 T cell receptor beta chains from one sample sequenced in a study of blood T cell repertoires in COVID-19. Produced via immunoSEQ multiplex PCR; TCRdb's table is partial and in-frame only. The top ten clones hold 13% of a sample with 100,000 or so clones, more than 75% of them seen once. Material for sequencing was peripheral blood. The receptors were gathered from a human donor in a cohort sampled during active COVID-19.

This chain uses TRBV5-8 with TRBJ2-5; D call uncertain. V dropped 0 bases and J dropped 2 bases, with 8 bases sitting between them. The CDR3 contains 14 residues. CDR1 and CDR2 from the germline V gene are SGHTS and YDEGEE. The DNA for the CDR3 is TGTGCCAGCAGCTTGGCCCCAATGCAAGAGACCCAGTACTTC. This translates into CASSLAPMQETQYF.

The rearrangement uses TRBV10-3 and TRBJ2-7, with 13 bases matching TRBD2. Looked up from germline, CDR1 is ENHRY and CDR2 is SYGVKD. The CDR3 loop spans 16 amino acids. The ends lost 6 bases at V and 0 bases at J; junction bases unmatched: 5. The CDR3 nucleotides read TGTGCCATCAGAGCCGGGACTAGCGGGGCCTCCTACGAGCAGTACTTC. This encodes CAIRAGTSGASYEQYF.

The chain couples TRBV19 to TRBJ2-7; 9 bases map to TRBD1. The CDR3 runs to 19 residues. Germline V CDR1 and CDR2: LNHDA, SQIVND (reference sequence). V dropped 3 bases and J dropped 2; count of bases not matched to a gene: 17. For the CDR3, the DNA is TGTGCCAGTAGTATTGTAGGGACAGGGACGAGACGTTCGACCTACGAGCAGTACTTC. It specifies CASSIVGTGTRRSTYEQYF.

The rearrangement links TRBV19 to TRBJ2-3, with a tentative D call TRBD1 (6 bases). CDR1 is LNHDA and CDR2 is SQIVND in the germline V gene (reference sequence). V shed 3 bases and J shed 3 bases, with 16 bases lying between them. The CDR3 is 16 amino acids. In DNA form, the CDR3 reads TGTGCCAGTAGTATTGCGGCTGGGGGCGGAACAGATACGCAGTATTTT. Residues: CASSIAAGGGTDTQYF.

The rearrangement links TRBV5-5 to TRBJ1-3; D might be TRBD1 (5 bases). Germline CDR1 is SGHKS and CDR2 is YYEKEE (reference sequence). The CDR3 spans 16 residues. Trimming stripped 4 bases from V and 0 bases from J, with 14 bases between. CDR3 in DNA: TGTGCCAGCAGCCACCAGGAGGGGTACTCTGGAAACACCATATATTTT. Its protein is CASSHQEGYSGNTIYF.

The J gene is TRBJ2-4, the V gene TRBV10-1; 8 positions agree with TRBD1. The CDR3 spans 14 residues. V lost 9 bases and J lost 3; bases outside the gene matches: 7. In germline, CDR1 is WNHNN, CDR2 SYGVQD (reference sequence). CDR3 sequence reads: CARDPGTGKNIQYF. For the CDR3, the DNA is TGCGCCAGAGACCCCGGGACAGGCAAAAACATTCAGTACTTC.

The gene calls are TRBV25-1 and TRBJ2-2, with 9 nucleotides matching TRBD1. Germline loops: CDR1 MGHDK, CDR2 SYGVNS. Germline trimming cut 8 bases from V and 4 bases from J; bases unmatched to any gene: 14. There are 17 residues in the CDR3. CDR3 sequence reads: CASRPSRDRELTGELFF. The CDR3 coding sequence is TGTGCCAGCCGACCTTCCCGGGACAGGGAACTCACCGGGGAGCTGTTTTTT.